Below are 6 T cell receptor beta chains sequenced from a single sample in a study of PD-1 blockade in classical Hodgkin lymphoma. Clones were read by immunoSEQ multiplex PCR, and TCRdb kept only the in-frame ones, dropping some. The sample consists of approximately 19,000 clones, 70% to 85% of them appearing once. Each patient relapsed following autologous stem cell transplantation, and prior brentuximab vedotin exposure differed. The source material was peripheral blood mononuclear cells (PBMCs), sampled before the second cycle of nivolumab. These receptor sequences come from a human donor with classical Hodgkin lymphoma.

The chain recombines TRBV5-1 with TRBJ2-3; a weak D match, TRBD1 (6 bases). The germline CDR1 and CDR2 sequences are SGHRS and YFSETQ. Trimming shortened V by 2 bases and J by 1 base, and 14 bases separated the two germline ends. This CDR3 contains 16 residues. The chain's CDR3 is CASSFIQGPRTDTQYF. In nucleotides, the CDR3 is TGCGCCAGCAGCTTTATTCAGGGGCCGCGCACAGATACGCAGTATTTT.

This clone was counted a few times. The chain employs TRBV4-1 and TRBJ1-1; the D is unclear. The CDR3 covers 12 residues. CDR1 MGHRA and CDR2 YSYEKL come from the germline V gene. V lost 0 bases and J 4 bases, leaving 3 bases between the germline ends. The CDR3 spells CASSQDFTEAFF. The CDR3 bases are TGCGCCAGCAGCCAAGACTTCACTGAAGCTTTCTTT.

Here the CDR3 reads CASARGVETQYF. CDR3 nucleotides: TGTGCTAGTGCCAGGGGGGTAGAGACCCAGTACTTC. The genes are TRBV12-5 and TRBJ2-5, with D tentatively TRBD1 (7 bases). V gave up 7 bases and J gave up 4 bases, with 10 bases separating them. Germline V gene lookup returns CDR1 LGHNT and CDR2 FRNRAP. The CDR3 spans 12 residues.

The chain is built from TRBV6-1 and TRBJ2-2; unclear D gene. The V end lost 4 bases, the J end lost 7 bases, and 13 bases lay between the germline ends. Germline loops: CDR1 MNHNS, CDR2 SASEGT. There are 14 residues in the CDR3. The CDR3 DNA follows: TGTGCCAGCAGTGTAGGCAGGAAAGGCGGGGAGCTGTTTTTT. This encodes CASSVGRKGGELFF.

The chain recombines TRBV29-1 with TRBJ1-1; the D is unclear. With 7 bases removed from V and 4 bases from J, the gap between germline ends came to 10 bases. CDR1 and CDR2 (germline): SQVTM, ANQGSEA. This CDR3 comprises 11 residues. The CDR3 nucleotides read TGCAGCGGACTTTACGGCACTGAAGCTTTCTTT. The encoded protein is CSGLYGTEAFF.

V is TRBV5-1 and J is TRBJ2-1; 8 bases fit TRBD2. This CDR3 is 15 amino acids long. J gave up 1 base and V 4 bases, and 4 bases lay outside the gene matches. Germline V lookup: CDR1 SGHRS, CDR2 YFSETQ. The CDR3 nucleotides are TGCGCCAGCAGCCCCCAGCGGGAGTCCTACAATGAGCAGTTCTTC. Translating it yields CASSPQRESYNEQFF.